Below, one T cell receptor beta chain is given with its context. What it recognizes is unknown. Germline V CDR1 and CDR2: SGHDT, YYEEEE. Trimming stripped 3 bases from V and 6 bases from J, with 12 bases between. The length of the CDR3 is 13 residues. The sample is drawn from a study of response to subunit inactivated influenza vaccine. TCRdb reanalysed the RT-PCR reads using MiXCR and keeps one entry per CDR3 protein. In the table there are around 190,000 distinct CDR3 sequences, about 9% of which are singletons. Study-wide results and caveats: The authors put forward the suggestion that each seasonal influenza vaccination may bring in only a limited number of new T cells.

This chain uses TRBV5-6 with TRBJ2-5; D perhaps matches TRBD1 (6 bases). Sample: non-naive T cells sorted from PBMCs, taken on the day of vaccination. The TCR sequence derives from a man in his fifties or sixties who received an inactivated influenza vaccine. Written as DNA, the CDR3 is TGTGCCAGCAGCTATTACAGGGTTCAGACCCAGTACTTC. This encodes CASSYYRVQTQYF.